The 24 T cell receptor beta chains listed next were all sequenced from one sample in a study of PD-L1 blockade in urothelial cancer. Time point specified: pretreatment peripheral blood. This table comes from immunoSEQ multiplex PCR, and its TCRdb copy is limited to in-frame clones, with some not included. The repertoire holds about 95,000 clones, with roughly 87% as singletons. The sample here was PBMCs, taken around atezolizumab (anti-PD-L1) treatment. The source is a man aged 55 to 70 with urothelial cancer.

This clone was counted between two and nine times. The J gene is TRBJ1-2, the V gene TRBV7-2; D unresolved. The germline CDR1 and CDR2 sequences are SGHTA and FQGNSA. Trimming removed 1 base at V and 14 bases at J, with 20 bases between. The CDR3 is 14 residues long. For the CDR3, the DNA is TGTGCCAGCAGCTTAGGGCTTTCTCCGGGGTCGAGAACCTTC. Translated, it gives CASSLGLSPGSRTF.

This clone was seen just once. The chain is built from TRBV9 and TRBJ2-7, with 8 bases fitting TRBD1. CDR3 size: 14 residues. CDR1 and CDR2 (germline): SGDLS, YYNGEE. Losses at the gene ends were 0 bases for V and 3 bases for J; bases not matched to a gene: 2. CDR3: CASSVEQGDYEQYF. The CDR3 DNA follows: TGTGCCAGCAGCGTAGAACAGGGGGACTACGAGCAGTACTTC.

The chain uses TRBV7-2 and TRBJ2-5; no firm D call. There are 13 residues in the CDR3. The germline CDR1 and CDR2 sequences are SGHTA and FQGNSA. With 6 bases removed from V and 7 bases from J, the gap between germline ends came to 15 bases. The CDR3 DNA follows: TGTGCCAGCAGACCTTCGAGAGTCGGGACCCAGTACTTC. This codes for CASRPSRVGTQYF.

V usage is TRBV27 and J usage is TRBJ2-3, with TRBD2 identical over 9 bases. Germline V gene sequence: CDR1 MNHEY, CDR2 SMNVEV (reference sequence). This CDR3 is 17 amino acids long. The J segment lost 4 bases and the V segment lost 4 bases, leaving 12 bases of the junction unmatched. CDR3 residues: CASSSTFSGSGADTQYF. CDR3 DNA: TGTGCCAGCAGTTCGACCTTTAGCGGGAGTGGCGCAGATACGCAGTATTTT.

The genes are TRBV7-3 and TRBJ2-1; 8 nucleotides agree with TRBD2. The germline gives CDR1 SGHTA, CDR2 FQGTGA. CDR3 length equals 15 residues. Trimming took 4 bases from V and 5 from J; bases not matched to a gene: 7. CDR3 nucleotide sequence: TGTGCCAGCAGCTCTGACGGGGGGGCTAACAATGAGCAGTTCTTC. Its translation: CASSSDGGANNEQFF. The full variable domain, with the rest looked up from reference TRBV7-3 and TRBJ2-1, is GAGVSQTPSNKVTEKGKYVELRCDPISGHTALYWYRQSLGQGPEFLIYFQGTGAADDSGLPNDRFFAVRPEGSVSTLKIQRTERGDSAVYLCASSSDGGANNEQFFGPGTRLTVL.

The chain combines TRBV19 with TRBJ1-6; 9 bases are shared with TRBD1. The germline V gene has CDR1 LNHDA and CDR2 SQIVND (reference sequence). V lost 5 bases to trimming and J lost 4 bases; unmatched junction nucleotides: 12. This CDR3 has 18 residues. As DNA, the CDR3 is TGTGCCAGTAGTGTGCTGGGACAGGGAGAAGGATATAATTCACCCCTCCACTTT. Translating gives CASSVLGQGEGYNSPLHF.

The chain recombines TRBV6-1 with TRBJ1-5; the D gene is possibly TRBD1 (6 bases). CDR1 is MNHNS and CDR2 is SASEGT in the germline V gene. This CDR3 spans 14 amino acids. Trimming removed 6 bases at V and 11 bases at J, with 20 bases between. The CDR3 DNA follows: TGTGCCAGCAGCACAGGGATCCCACCTTGGACCCAGCATTTT. It encodes CASSTGIPPWTQHF.

V and J are TRBV18 and TRBJ2-5; 7 positions match TRBD1. The CDR3 is 14 amino acids. Germline loops: CDR1 KGHSH, CDR2 LQKENI. V trimming: 4 bases; J trimming: 5 bases; junction bases outside the gene matches: 7. Here the CDR3 reads CASSLDRVRETQYF. CDR3 in DNA: TGTGCCAGCTCACTCGACAGGGTTAGGGAGACCCAGTACTTC.

The chain uses TRBV15 and TRBJ1-4; D is unclear. The CDR3 extends over 14 amino acids. V was pared by 0 bases and J by 5 bases, with 7 bases between. CDR1 LNHNV and CDR2 YYDKDF come from the germline V gene (reference sequence). The CDR3 is CATSREASNEKLFF. In nucleotides, the CDR3 is TGTGCCACCAGCAGAGAGGCTAGCAATGAAAAACTGTTTTTT.

The V call is TRBV5-1, the J call TRBJ2-7, with D possibly being TRBD2 (5 bases). The CDR3 runs 15 residues. Deletions cut 0 bases from V and 2 bases from J, with 12 bases between. Germline CDR1 and CDR2: SGHRS and YFSETQ. The CDR3: CASSLERGPTYEQYF. CDR3 DNA: TGCGCCAGCAGCTTGGAGAGAGGGCCTACCTACGAGCAGTACTTC.

The rearrangement joins TRBV29-1 to TRBJ1-5, with TRBD1 as a possible D gene (5 bases). There are 13 residues in the CDR3. The germline gives CDR1 SQVTM, CDR2 ANQGSEA. Trimming took 4 bases from V and 2 from J, leaving 9 bases between them. CDR3: CSVAGGGNQPQHF. In DNA, the CDR3 is TGCAGCGTTGCGGGGGGAGGCAATCAGCCCCAGCATTTT.

V is TRBV6-7 and J is TRBJ1-4, with 7 bases identical to TRBD1. TRBV6-7 is labeled an ORF, and its function is uncertain. The CDR3 spans 15 residues. J was trimmed by 8 bases and V by 5 bases; bases with no gene match: 11. The CDR3 is CASSGATGDEEKLFF. The CDR3 nucleotides read TGTGCCAGCAGTGGGGCCACAGGGGACGAAGAAAAACTGTTTTTT.

The chain combines TRBV5-1 with TRBJ2-7; 7 nucleotides align to TRBD1. This CDR3 region has 17 residues. The junction had 9 bases not matched to a gene; V was cut back by 0 bases and J by 0 bases. Germline lookup yields CDR1 SGHRS and CDR2 YFSETQ. CDR3 region: CASSLGQGYAGSYEQYF. Written as DNA, the CDR3 is TGCGCCAGCAGCTTGGGACAGGGTTATGCTGGCTCCTACGAGCAGTACTTC.

The chain joins TRBV4-1 to TRBJ1-4; D is possibly TRBD1 (6 bases). Germline CDR1 and CDR2: MGHRA and YSYEKL. Trimming took off 1 base at V and 8 bases at J, with 8 bases between the two ends. CDR3 length: 13 residues. The CDR3 sequence: CASSQGQVEKLFF. CDR3 sequence (DNA): TGCGCCAGCAGCCAAGGACAGGTCGAAAAACTGTTTTTT.

The chain uses TRBV27 and TRBJ2-7; 8 nucleotides match TRBD1. The germline V gene has CDR1 MNHEY and CDR2 SMNVEV (reference sequence). V lost 4 bases and J lost 3; bases outside the gene matches: 8. The CDR3 loop spans 15 amino acids. The CDR3 DNA sequence: TGTGCCAGCAGTTCCGCGACAGGGGTCTTCTACGAGCAGTACTTC. This translates into CASSSATGVFYEQYF.

The V and J genes are TRBV11-3 and TRBJ2-3, with D possibly TRBD2 on 5 matching bases. The CDR3 loop spans 13 amino acids. From germline, CDR1 is SGHNT and CDR2 YENEEA. V was pared by 0 bases and J by 4 bases, with 5 bases between. DNA for the CDR3: TGTGCCAGCAGCTTAGAGGAGGCAGATACGCAGTATTTT. This gives the protein CASSLEEADTQYF.

The rearrangement joins TRBV11-2 to TRBJ2-5, with 9 bases identical to TRBD2. The junction had 5 bases not matched to a gene; V was cut back by 4 bases and J by 2 bases. The CDR3 is made up of 15 amino acids. Germline lookup yields CDR1 SGHAT and CDR2 FQNNGV. The DNA for the CDR3 is TGTGCCAGCAGCTCTGGACTAGCGAGACAAGAGACCCAGTACTTC. Its protein product is CASSSGLARQETQYF.

This chain links TRBV7-8 with TRBJ2-3; 11 nucleotides align to TRBD2. From germline, CDR1 is SGHVS and CDR2 FQNEAQ. V lost 5 bases and J lost 2; bases outside the gene matches: 6. The CDR3 covers 16 residues. CDR3 sequence reads: CASSPTGLAATDTQYF. The CDR3 nucleotides read TGTGCCAGCAGCCCGACGGGACTAGCGGCCACAGATACGCAGTATTTT. The full variable domain, in which reference TRBV7-8 and TRBJ2-3 provide the parts outside the CDR3, is GAGVSQSPRYKVAKRGQDVALRCDPISGHVSLFWYQQALGQGPEFLTYFQNEAQLDKSGLPSDRFFAERPEGSVSTLKIQRTQQEDSAVYLCASSPTGLAATDTQYFGPGTRLTVL.

The V call is TRBV11-2, the J call TRBJ1-1; D is unresolved. The germline V gene encodes CDR1 SGHAT and CDR2 FQNNGV. The CDR3 loop spans 14 amino acids. With 5 bases removed from V and 4 bases from J, the gap between germline ends came to 14 bases. The CDR3 DNA sequence: TGTGCCAGCAGCCCCTCAGGTCTCAGCACTGAAGCTTTCTTT. It translates to CASSPSGLSTEAFF. The variable domain in full, completed from reference TRBV11-2 and TRBJ1-1, reads EAGVAQSPRYKIIEKRQSVAFWCNPISGHATLYWYQQILGQGPKLLIQFQNNGVVDDSQLPKDRFSAERLKGVDSTLKIQPAKLEDSAVYLCASSPSGLSTEAFFGQGTRLTVV.

This clone was observed a handful of times. DNA of the CDR3: TGTGCCAGCAGCCCCTTTGCAACTAATGAAAAACTGTTTTTT. Amino acid sequence: CASSPFATNEKLFF. The V and J genes are TRBV27 and TRBJ1-4; D gene uncertain. The ends were cut back, 6 bases at V and 0 bases at J, with 8 bases in the middle. The germline gives CDR1 MNHEY, CDR2 SMNVEV (reference sequence). The CDR3 totals 14 residues. Full variable domain (missing parts from reference TRBV27 and TRBJ1-4): EAQVTQNPRYLITVTGKKLTVTCSQNMNHEYMSWYRQDPGLGLRQIYYSMNVEVTDKGDVPEGYKVSRKEKRNFPLILESPSPNQTSLYFCASSPFATNEKLFFGSGTQLSVL.

The chain has TRBV11-3 and TRBJ1-2, with a tentative D call TRBD1 (6 bases). Germline V gene data show CDR1 as SGHNT and CDR2 as YENEEA. Trimming left V 3 bases short and J 2 bases short, with 16 bases between. The CDR3 contains 16 residues. The CDR3: CASSFIMAGANYGYTF. CDR3 DNA sequence: TGTGCCAGCAGCTTCATCATGGCAGGGGCGAACTATGGCTACACCTTC.

The J gene is TRBJ2-5, the V gene TRBV2, with D possibly matching TRBD2 (6 bases). Germline lookup yields CDR1 SNHLY and CDR2 FYNNEI. The CDR3 extends over 15 amino acids. V dropped 3 bases and J dropped 13 bases, with 24 bases sitting between them. This CDR3 is CASSDRVLRAGSSYF. CDR3 DNA sequence: TGTGCCAGCAGTGACCGGGTACTTCGGGCGGGATCATCGTACTTC.

The rearrangement links TRBV4-2 to TRBJ2-2; tentative D call: TRBD1 (6 bases). The CDR3 length is 16 residues. In germline, CDR1 is LGHNA, CDR2 YNFKEQ. Trimming left V 0 bases short and J 5 bases short, with 13 bases between. CDR3: CASSQDSRRGTGELFF. CDR3 in DNA: TGTGCCAGCAGCCAAGATAGCCGCAGGGGAACCGGGGAGCTGTTTTTT.

This chain uses TRBV7-3 with TRBJ2-1; the match to TRBD1 covers 10 bases. The CDR3 has 19 amino acids. V lost 5 bases and J lost 7; bases outside the gene matches: 20. Germline V gene sequence: CDR1 SGHTA, CDR2 FQGTGA. Written as DNA, the CDR3 is TGTGCCAGCAGCACGCCCCGGGACAGGGGCCTCGGGAGGCAGAATGAGCAGTTCTTC. As protein: CASSTPRDRGLGRQNEQFF.